Detailed here is one T cell receptor (beta chain). Generated by immunoSEQ multiplex PCR, the TCRdb table keeps only in-frame clones and is missing some. The data show roughly 150,000 clones, over 80% seen once. The data are from a study of T cell responses to AZD1222 COVID-19 vaccine. The germline gives CDR1 MDHEN, CDR2 SYDVKM. V was shortened by 5 bases and J by 0 bases, with 13 bases between the two germline ends. The CDR3 has 15 residues. This clonotype was sampled from an adult who received the AZD1222 COVID-19 vaccine. Material: peripheral blood, obtained 28 days after the second AZD1222 dose. The genes are TRBV28 and TRBJ1-1; D possibly corresponds to TRBD1 (6 bases). The CDR3 nucleotides read TGTGCCAGCAGTCCCGTTACAGGGATGAACACTGAAGCTTTCTTT. It codes for CASSPVTGMNTEAFF.